Following are 28 T cell receptor beta chains from one sample sequenced in a study of CD4+ T cells in melanoma. Some clones are missing from TCRdb's copy, which holds only in-frame ones; the method was immunoSEQ multiplex PCR. The sample records about 110,000 clones, around 92% being singletons. Sequenced material: peripheral blood. The receptors here all came from a human donor with melanoma.

This chain links TRBV7-9 with TRBJ2-5, with 12 bases that match TRBD2. CDR1 is SEHNR, CDR2 FQNEAQ, per germline (reference sequence). This CDR3 spans 16 amino acids. The trim removed 4 bases at V and 1 base at J, leaving 4 bases unmatched. The CDR3 coding sequence is TGTGCCAGCAGCTCCCTAGCGGGAGGGGGCCAAGAGACCCAGTACTTC. Its translation: CASSSLAGGGQETQYF.

V usage is TRBV19 and J usage is TRBJ2-2; the D is unclear. Germline loops: CDR1 LNHDA, CDR2 SQIVND (reference sequence). V was cut by 2 bases and J by 4 bases, with 11 bases left in between. The CDR3 is made up of 15 amino acids. The CDR3 coding sequence is TGTGCCAGTAGTATAATGGATTATAGCACCGGGGAGCTGTTTTTT. This gives the protein CASSIMDYSTGELFF.

The V and J genes are TRBV5-1 and TRBJ2-7, with 8 bases lining up with TRBD1. The CDR3 is 16 amino acids. Trimming cost V 4 bases and J 5 bases; bases outside gene matches: 14. Per the germline V gene, CDR1 is SGHRS and CDR2 is YFSETQ. CDR3 in DNA: TGCGCCAGCAGCCAAACCCCCCAAGACAGGGGCCACGAGCAGTACTTC. It is translated as CASSQTPQDRGHEQYF.

The gene calls are TRBV19 and TRBJ1-3; no reliable D call. V was clipped by 5 bases and J by 0 bases, with 8 bases between them. This CDR3 is built from 14 residues. The germline CDR1 and CDR2 sequences are LNHDA and SQIVND (reference sequence). Here the CDR3 reads CASSRDFSGNTIYF. DNA of the CDR3: TGTGCCAGTAGTCGAGACTTCTCTGGAAACACCATATATTTT. Variable domain in full (rest from reference TRBV19 and TRBJ1-3): DGGITQSPKYLFRKEGQNVTLSCEQNLNHDAMYWYRQDPGQGLRLIYYSQIVNDFQKGDIAEGYSVSREKKESFPLTVTSAQKNPTAFYLCASSRDFSGNTIYFGEGSWLTVV.

This chain uses TRBV5-4 with TRBJ1-2, with TRBD1 matching 9 bases. Germline V gives CDR1 SGHNT, CDR2 YYREEE (reference sequence). V shed 4 bases and J 8 bases; nucleotides not matched to a gene: 3. The CDR3 runs to 12 residues. The CDR3: CASSRQGEGYTF. CDR3 coding DNA: TGTGCCAGCAGCCGACAGGGGGAAGGCTACACCTTC.

This clone has more than one count but fewer than ten. This chain connects TRBV9 to TRBJ2-3; a weak D match, TRBD2 (5 bases). The V end lost 0 bases, the J end lost 4 bases, and 9 bases lay between the germline ends. CDR3 size: 14 residues. CDR1 is SGDLS and CDR2 is YYNGEE in the germline V gene. This chain's CDR3 is CASSVDGEADTQYF. CDR3 bases: TGTGCCAGCAGCGTAGACGGGGAAGCAGATACGCAGTATTTT. Variable domain in full (rest from reference TRBV9 and TRBJ2-3): DSGVTQTPKHLITATGQRVTLRCSPRSGDLSVYWYQQSLDQGLQFLIQYYNGEERAKGNILERFSAQQFPDLHSELNLSSLELGDSALYFCASSVDGEADTQYFGPGTRLTVL.

The CDR3 nucleotides are TGCGCCAGCAGCCGAGGACAGGGACTCTTAAATAATTCACCCCTCCACTTT. This sequence encodes CASSRGQGLLNNSPLHF. V gene TRBV4-1 combines with J gene TRBJ1-6; 8 bases are a match to TRBD1. This CDR3 is 17 amino acids long. V lost 4 bases and J lost 5; bases outside the gene matches: 10. CDR1 is MGHRA, CDR2 YSYEKL, per germline.

This clone was counted a few times. V gene TRBV6-5 combines with J gene TRBJ1-6; 9 bases are shared with TRBD1. V lost 6 bases to trimming and J lost 7 bases; unmatched junction nucleotides: 1. The CDR3 sequence is 13 residues long. The germline gives CDR1 MNHEY, CDR2 SVGAGI. CDR3 sequence (DNA): TGTGCCAGCAGGGACAGGGGAAATTCACCCCTCCACTTT. Translating gives CASRDRGNSPLHF.

This chain uses TRBV15 with TRBJ2-5; D unresolved. CDR3 length equals 13 residues. V was cut by 4 bases and J by 4 bases, with 10 bases left in between. Germline-derived CDR1 and CDR2 are LNHNV and YYDKDF (reference sequence). In DNA, the CDR3 is TGTGCCACCAGCAACCTCCGCGGAGAGACCCAGTACTTC. Its translation is CATSNLRGETQYF.

The rearrangement uses TRBV7-2 and TRBJ1-5; D is undetermined. This CDR3 region has 14 residues. The V end was cut by 1 base, the J end by 8 bases, with 12 bases between. The V gene's germline CDR1 is SGHTA and CDR2 FQGNSA. CDR3 nucleotides: TGTGCCAGCAGCTTAGACTGGGGTTGGGAGCCCCAGCATTTT. Amino acid sequence: CASSLDWGWEPQHF.

The J gene is TRBJ1-3, the V gene TRBV30; D uncertain. The CDR3 has 14 residues. CDR1 GTSNPN and CDR2 SVGIG come from the germline V gene (reference sequence). Trimming took off 3 bases at V and 0 bases at J, with 9 bases between the two ends. This CDR3 reads CAWSPLSSGNTIYF. The CDR3 bases are TGTGCCTGGAGCCCGCTGAGCTCTGGAAACACCATATATTTT.

The V call is TRBV5-4, the J call TRBJ2-3, with 8 bases lining up with TRBD2. Germline CDR1 is SGHNT and CDR2 is YYREEE (reference sequence). V was clipped by 5 bases and J by 8 bases; unmatched bases: 10. The CDR3 covers 14 residues. The CDR3 spells CASSSQAGEGTQYF. In nucleotides, the CDR3 is TGTGCCAGCAGTTCCCAAGCGGGAGAGGGTACGCAGTATTTT. Together with reference TRBV5-4 and TRBJ2-3, the CDR3 gives the full variable domain: ETGVTQSPTHLIKTRGQQVTLRCSSQSGHNTVSWYQQALGQGPQFIFQYYREEENGRGNFPPRFSGLQFPNYSSELNVNALELDDSALYLCASSSQAGEGTQYFGPGTRLTVL.

V is TRBV9 and J is TRBJ1-1; D is unclear. There are 13 residues in the CDR3. Germline lookup yields CDR1 SGDLS and CDR2 YYNGEE. V lost 2 bases to trimming and J lost 2 bases, with 7 bases between them. CDR3 sequence (DNA): TGTGCCAGCAGCGTGTACGATAACACTGAAGCTTTCTTT. This sequence encodes CASSVYDNTEAFF.

J is TRBJ2-6 and V is TRBV12-1; TRBD2 reflects the table's D call only, with no check against the DNA. TRBV12-1 is designated a pseudogene. This CDR3 is 19 amino acids long. The CDR3: CASSCSCGLLRAGANVLTF. The CDR3 nucleotides read TGTGCCAGCAGCTGTTCATGCGGACTACTCCGGGCCGGGGCCAACGTCCTGACTTTC.

CDR3: CASSDWQNYGYTF. CDR3 coding DNA: TGTGCCAGCAGTGATTGGCAGAACTATGGCTACACCTTC. This chain links TRBV6-1 with TRBJ1-2; D uncertain. The V gene's germline CDR1 is MNHNS and CDR2 SASEGT. Deletions cut 3 bases from V and 2 bases from J, with 7 bases between. CDR3 length equals 13 residues.

The J gene is TRBJ2-5, the V gene TRBV5-4; D is unclear. CDR1 is SGHNT and CDR2 is YYREEE in the germline V gene (reference sequence). The CDR3 is 13 amino acids. Deletions cut 2 bases from V and 4 bases from J, with 9 bases between. The CDR3 region has the DNA TGTGCCAGCAGCTTAGGTGGTGGAGAGACCCAGTACTTC. It is translated as CASSLGGGETQYF.

The chain carries TRBV15 and TRBJ2-1, with 10 positions matching TRBD1. Trimming removed 4 bases from V and 6 bases from J; junction bases left unmatched: 6. Germline assignment: CDR1 LNHNV and CDR2 YYDKDF (reference sequence). The CDR3 extends over 15 amino acids. CDR3 sequence (DNA): TGTGCCACCAGCACCCGGACAGGGGGTTTCAATGAGCAGTTCTTC. It codes for CATSTRTGGFNEQFF.

In this sample, this clone turned up a few times. The chain employs TRBV7-9 and TRBJ1-2; possibly TRBD1 for D (5 bases). The ends were cut back, 4 bases at V and 4 bases at J, with 16 bases in the middle. The length of the CDR3 is 15 residues. Germline values: CDR1 SEHNR, CDR2 FQNEAQ (reference sequence). CDR3 protein: CASSSAQSGAYGYTF. The CDR3 DNA follows: TGTGCCAGCAGCTCGGCACAGTCCGGGGCCTATGGCTACACCTTC.

This chain uses TRBV19 with TRBJ2-5, with 12 positions matching TRBD2. This CDR3 spans 16 amino acids. The V and J ends lost 5 bases and 5 bases, in that order; junction bases with no gene match: 9. The germline CDR1 and CDR2 sequences are LNHDA and SQIVND (reference sequence). CDR3 protein: CASSARLAGVMETQYF. CDR3 DNA: TGTGCCAGTAGTGCACGACTAGCGGGGGTTATGGAGACCCAGTACTTC.

The chain employs TRBV6-5 and TRBJ1-5; D gene ambiguous. The CDR3 length is 13 residues. Germline loops: CDR1 MNHEY, CDR2 SVGAGI. V lost 0 bases to trimming and J lost 4 bases, with 4 bases between them. CDR3 in DNA: TGTGCCAGCAGTTACTCTTGGAATCAGCCCCAGCATTTT. Its translation is CASSYSWNQPQHF.

This clone is a singleton in its sample. The J gene is TRBJ2-5, the V gene TRBV5-1, with D unresolved. The V end was cut by 0 bases, the J end by 5 bases, with 8 bases between. Germline lookup yields CDR1 SGHRS and CDR2 YFSETQ. The CDR3 runs 13 residues. The CDR3: CASSLEVRETQYF. The CDR3 bases are TGCGCCAGCAGCTTGGAGGTCCGGGAGACCCAGTACTTC.

The chain joins TRBV7-9 to TRBJ2-7; 7 nucleotides align to TRBD1. With 6 bases clipped from V and 1 base from J, the junction kept 6 bases outside the gene matches. The germline V gene has CDR1 SEHNR and CDR2 FQNEAQ (reference sequence). There are 14 residues in the CDR3. The CDR3 DNA follows: TGTGCCAGCAGGACAGGGAAGGGGTCCTACGAGCAGTACTTC. Translation gives CASRTGKGSYEQYF. Looking up the rest from reference TRBV7-9 and TRBJ2-7 gives the full variable domain: DTGVSQNPRHKITKRGQNVTFRCDPISEHNRLYWYRQTLGQGPEFLTYFQNEAQLEKSRLLSDRFSAERPKGSFSTLEIQRTEQGDSAMYLCASRTGKGSYEQYFGPGTRLTVT.

The V call is TRBV7-2, the J call TRBJ1-1; TRBD1 is a possible D gene (5 bases). CDR1 is SGHTA and CDR2 is FQGNSA in the germline V gene. CDR3 length: 14 residues. Trimming shortened V by 2 bases and J by 6 bases, and 13 bases separated the two germline ends. CDR3 region: CASSLLRGLAEAFF. The CDR3 DNA reads as TGTGCCAGCAGCTTATTGAGGGGCTTGGCTGAAGCTTTCTTT.

CDR3 loop: CASRKERDNEKLFF. CDR3 in DNA: TGTGCCAGCAGAAAGGAGCGGGATAATGAAAAACTGTTTTTT. V and J are TRBV2 and TRBJ1-4; no reliable D call. The V and J ends lost 6 bases and 4 bases respectively, with 12 bases between them. Germline CDR1 reads SNHLY; CDR2 reads FYNNEI. This CDR3 is 14 amino acids long.

The rearrangement joins TRBV7-3 to TRBJ2-3; 7 positions agree with TRBD2. Unmatched junction bases numbered 10, after V lost 1 base and J lost 6 bases. CDR3 length equals 16 residues. Germline V lookup: CDR1 SGHTA, CDR2 FQGTGA. CDR3 in DNA: TGTGCCAGCAGCTTAAGTCCTAGCGGCAATGGGGATACGCAGTATTTT. It yields the protein CASSLSPSGNGDTQYF.

J is TRBJ2-3 and V is TRBV19, with 8 nucleotides matching TRBD1. V lost 7 bases and J lost 8; bases outside the gene matches: 11. CDR1 is LNHDA and CDR2 is SQIVND in the germline V gene (reference sequence). This CDR3 region has 14 residues. CDR3 sequence (DNA): TGTGCCAGTACCTTTCAGGGGGCCGCGGGTACGCAGTATTTT. It specifies CASTFQGAAGTQYF.

The rearrangement joins TRBV7-2 to TRBJ1-5; 11 bases are shared with TRBD1. Germline CDR1 is SGHTA and CDR2 is FQGNSA. V was clipped by 5 bases and J by 5 bases; unmatched bases: 5. The CDR3 runs to 15 residues. CDR3: CASSLRTGGDQPQHF. CDR3 bases: TGTGCCAGCAGCCTCCGGACAGGGGGCGATCAGCCCCAGCATTTT. The entire variable domain, with the rest obtained from reference TRBV7-2 and TRBJ1-5, is as follows: GAGVSQSPSNKVTEKGKDVELRCDPISGHTALYWYRQSLGQGLEFLIYFQGNSAPDKSGLPSDRFSAERTGGSVSTLTIQRTQQEDSAVYLCASSLRTGGDQPQHFGDGTRLSIL.

The CDR3 loop reads CASSLYSYNSPLHF. CDR3 bases: TGTGCCAGCAGCTTATACTCCTATAATTCACCCCTCCACTTT. The rearrangement uses TRBV7-3 and TRBJ1-6; D not certain. The CDR3 contains 14 residues. The V gene's germline CDR1 is SGHTA and CDR2 FQGTGA. The ends were cut back, 2 bases at V and 0 bases at J, with 2 bases in the middle.